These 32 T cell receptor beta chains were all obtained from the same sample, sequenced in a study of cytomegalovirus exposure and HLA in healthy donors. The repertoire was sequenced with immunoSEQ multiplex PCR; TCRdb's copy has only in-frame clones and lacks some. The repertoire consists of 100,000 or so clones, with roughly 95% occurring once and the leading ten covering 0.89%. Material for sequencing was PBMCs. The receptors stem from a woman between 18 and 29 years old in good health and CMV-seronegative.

The CDR3 protein is CAISGTSGSWGYF. The CDR3, as DNA: TGTGCCATCAGCGGGACTAGCGGGTCTTGGGGGTATTTT. The V call is TRBV10-3, the J call TRBJ2-3; 12 nucleotides agree with TRBD2. Germline V gene data show CDR1 as ENHRY and CDR2 as SYGVKD. Trimming took 6 bases from V and 14 from J; bases not matched to a gene: 9. The CDR3 covers 13 residues.

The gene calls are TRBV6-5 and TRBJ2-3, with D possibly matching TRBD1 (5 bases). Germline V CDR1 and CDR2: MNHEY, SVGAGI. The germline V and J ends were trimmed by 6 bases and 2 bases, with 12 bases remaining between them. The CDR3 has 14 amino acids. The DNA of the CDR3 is TGTGCCAGCAGGGTGGACAAACCCACAGATACGCAGTATTTT. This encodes CASRVDKPTDTQYF.

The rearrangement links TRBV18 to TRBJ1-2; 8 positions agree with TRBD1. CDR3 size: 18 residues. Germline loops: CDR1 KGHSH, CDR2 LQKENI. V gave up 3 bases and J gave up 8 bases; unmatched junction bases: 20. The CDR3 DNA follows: TGTGCCAGCTCACCCACACCGCCACAGGGGGATGGGTCTCGGGGCTACACCTTC. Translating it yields CASSPTPPQGDGSRGYTF.

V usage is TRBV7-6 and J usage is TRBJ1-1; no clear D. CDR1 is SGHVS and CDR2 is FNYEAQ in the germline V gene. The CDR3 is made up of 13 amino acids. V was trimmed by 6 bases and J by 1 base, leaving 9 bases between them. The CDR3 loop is CASSIVGNTEAFF. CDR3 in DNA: TGTGCCAGCAGTATAGTTGGGAACACTGAAGCTTTCTTT. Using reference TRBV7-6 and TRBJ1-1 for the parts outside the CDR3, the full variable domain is GAGVSQSPRYKVTKRGQDVALRCDPISGHVSLYWYRQALGQGPEFLTYFNYEAQQDKSGLPNDRFSAERPEGSISTLTIQRTEQRDSAMYRCASSIVGNTEAFFGQGTRLTVV.

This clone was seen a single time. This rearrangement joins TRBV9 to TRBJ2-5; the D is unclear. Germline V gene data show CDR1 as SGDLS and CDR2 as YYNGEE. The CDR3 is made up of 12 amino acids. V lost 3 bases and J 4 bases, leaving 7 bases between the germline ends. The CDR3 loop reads CASSEPGETQYF. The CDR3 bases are TGTGCCAGCAGCGAACCCGGAGAGACCCAGTACTTC.

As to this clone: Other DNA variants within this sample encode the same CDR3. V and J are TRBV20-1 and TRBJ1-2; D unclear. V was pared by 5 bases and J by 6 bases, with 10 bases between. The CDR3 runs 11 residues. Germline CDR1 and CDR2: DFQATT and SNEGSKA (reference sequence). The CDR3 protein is CSASDRDGYTF. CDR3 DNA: TGCAGTGCTTCTGACCGGGATGGCTACACCTTC.

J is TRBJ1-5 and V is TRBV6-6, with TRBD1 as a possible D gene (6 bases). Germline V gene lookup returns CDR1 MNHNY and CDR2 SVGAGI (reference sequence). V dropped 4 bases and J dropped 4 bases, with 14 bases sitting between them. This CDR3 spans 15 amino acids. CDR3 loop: CASSFLPDSNQPQHF. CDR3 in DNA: TGTGCCAGCAGTTTCCTCCCGGACAGTAATCAGCCCCAGCATTTT.

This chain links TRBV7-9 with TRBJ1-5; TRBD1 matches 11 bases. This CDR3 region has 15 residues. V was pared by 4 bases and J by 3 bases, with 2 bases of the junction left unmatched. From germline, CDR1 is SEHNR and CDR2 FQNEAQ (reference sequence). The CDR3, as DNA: TGTGCCAGCAGCTGGGACAGGGGGGTCAATCAGCCCCAGCATTTT. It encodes CASSWDRGVNQPQHF.

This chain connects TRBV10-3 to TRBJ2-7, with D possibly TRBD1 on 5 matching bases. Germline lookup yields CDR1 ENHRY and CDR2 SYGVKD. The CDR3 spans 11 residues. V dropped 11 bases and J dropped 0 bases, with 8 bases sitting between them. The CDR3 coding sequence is TGTGCCTCGACAGACTCCTACGAGCAGTACTTC. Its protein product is CASTDSYEQYF.

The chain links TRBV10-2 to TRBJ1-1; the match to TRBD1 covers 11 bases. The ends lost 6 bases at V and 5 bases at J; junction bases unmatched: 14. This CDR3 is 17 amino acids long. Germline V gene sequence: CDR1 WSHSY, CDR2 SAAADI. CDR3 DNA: TGCGCCAGCAGCGAGGCCCTGGACAGGGGGCGGGAGACTGAAGCTTTCTTT. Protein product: CASSEALDRGRETEAFF.

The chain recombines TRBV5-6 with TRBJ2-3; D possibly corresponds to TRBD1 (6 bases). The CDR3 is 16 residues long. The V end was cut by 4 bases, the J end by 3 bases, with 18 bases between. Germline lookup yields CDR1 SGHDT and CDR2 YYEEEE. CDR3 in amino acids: CASSLLAGQSTDTQYF. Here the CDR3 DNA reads TGTGCCAGCAGCCTACTGGCAGGACAGAGTACAGATACGCAGTATTTT.

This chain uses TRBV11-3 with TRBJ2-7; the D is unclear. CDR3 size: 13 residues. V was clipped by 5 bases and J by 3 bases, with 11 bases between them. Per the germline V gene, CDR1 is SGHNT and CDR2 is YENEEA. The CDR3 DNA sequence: TGTGCCAGCAGCCTTGGTGAGGACTACGAGCAGTACTTC. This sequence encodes CASSLGEDYEQYF.

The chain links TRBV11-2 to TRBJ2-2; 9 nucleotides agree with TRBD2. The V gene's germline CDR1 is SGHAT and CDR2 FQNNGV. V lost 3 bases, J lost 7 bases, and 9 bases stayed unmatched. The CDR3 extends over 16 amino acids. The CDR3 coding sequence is TGTGCCAGCAGCTTCGTTAGCGGGGGAATTATCGGGGAGCTGTTTTTT. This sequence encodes CASSFVSGGIIGELFF.

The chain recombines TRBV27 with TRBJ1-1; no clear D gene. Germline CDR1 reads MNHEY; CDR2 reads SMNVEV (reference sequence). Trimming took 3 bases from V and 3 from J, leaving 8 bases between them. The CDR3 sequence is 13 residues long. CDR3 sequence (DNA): TGTGCCAGCAGTTTTTCGGGTTACACTGAAGCTTTCTTT. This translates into CASSFSGYTEAFF.

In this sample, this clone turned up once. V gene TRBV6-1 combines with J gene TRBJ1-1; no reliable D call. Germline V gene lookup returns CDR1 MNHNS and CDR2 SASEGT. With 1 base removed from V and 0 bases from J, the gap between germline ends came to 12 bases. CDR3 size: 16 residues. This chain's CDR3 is CASSEVSYNMNTEAFF. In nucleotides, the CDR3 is TGTGCCAGCAGTGAAGTGAGTTATAATATGAACACTGAAGCTTTCTTT.

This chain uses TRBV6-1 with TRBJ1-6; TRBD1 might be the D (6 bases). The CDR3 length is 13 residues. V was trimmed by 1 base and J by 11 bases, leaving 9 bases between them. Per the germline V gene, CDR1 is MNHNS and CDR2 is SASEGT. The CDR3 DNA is TGTGCCAGCAGTGAAGTTGGGACACCACCCCTCCACTTT. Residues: CASSEVGTPPLHF.

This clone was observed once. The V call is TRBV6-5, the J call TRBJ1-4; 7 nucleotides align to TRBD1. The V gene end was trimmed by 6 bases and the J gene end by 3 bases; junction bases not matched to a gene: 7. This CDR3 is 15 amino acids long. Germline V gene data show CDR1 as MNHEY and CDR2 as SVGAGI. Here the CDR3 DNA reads TGTGCCAGCAGCCCACGAGGGGGCCCTAATGAAAAACTGTTTTTT. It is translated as CASSPRGGPNEKLFF.

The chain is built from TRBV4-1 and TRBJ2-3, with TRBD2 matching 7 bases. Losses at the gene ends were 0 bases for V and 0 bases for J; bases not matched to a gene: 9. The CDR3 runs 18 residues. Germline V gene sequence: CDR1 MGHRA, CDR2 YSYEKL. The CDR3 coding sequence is TGCGCCAGCAGCCAAGATGGAACGCGGGAGCCCAGCACAGATACGCAGTATTTT. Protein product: CASSQDGTREPSTDTQYF.

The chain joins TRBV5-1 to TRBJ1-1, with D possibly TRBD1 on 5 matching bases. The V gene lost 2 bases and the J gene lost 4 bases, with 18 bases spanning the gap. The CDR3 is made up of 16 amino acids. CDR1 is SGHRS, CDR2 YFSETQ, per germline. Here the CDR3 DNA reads TGCGCCAGCAGCTTTGCGGTGGGGCACGTGAGCACTGAAGCTTTCTTT. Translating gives CASSFAVGHVSTEAFF.

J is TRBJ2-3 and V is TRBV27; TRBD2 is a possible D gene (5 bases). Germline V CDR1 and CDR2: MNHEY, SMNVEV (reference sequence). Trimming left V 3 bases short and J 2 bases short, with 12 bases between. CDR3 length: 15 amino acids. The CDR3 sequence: CASSFSFGDTDTQYF. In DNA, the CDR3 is TGTGCCAGCAGTTTCTCTTTCGGGGACACAGATACGCAGTATTTT.

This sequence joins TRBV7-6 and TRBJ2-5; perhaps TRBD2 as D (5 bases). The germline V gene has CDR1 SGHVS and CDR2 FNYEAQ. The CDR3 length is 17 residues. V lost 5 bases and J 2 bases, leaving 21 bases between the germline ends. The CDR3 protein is CASSPEIPQEDQETQYF. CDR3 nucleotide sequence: TGTGCCAGCAGCCCTGAAATCCCCCAGGAGGATCAAGAGACCCAGTACTTC.

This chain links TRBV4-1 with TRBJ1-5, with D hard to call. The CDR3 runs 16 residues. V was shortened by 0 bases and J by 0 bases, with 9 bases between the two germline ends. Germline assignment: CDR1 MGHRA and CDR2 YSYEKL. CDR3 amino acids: CASSQERDFSNQPQHF. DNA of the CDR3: TGCGCCAGCAGCCAAGAGCGGGATTTTAGCAATCAGCCCCAGCATTTT.

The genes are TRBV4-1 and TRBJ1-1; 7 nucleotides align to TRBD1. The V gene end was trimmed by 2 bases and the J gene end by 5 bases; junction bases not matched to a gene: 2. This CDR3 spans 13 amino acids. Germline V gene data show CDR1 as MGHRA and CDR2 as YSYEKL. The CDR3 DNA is TGCGCCAGCAGCCAAACAGGGGTTACTGAAGCTTTCTTT. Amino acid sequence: CASSQTGVTEAFF.

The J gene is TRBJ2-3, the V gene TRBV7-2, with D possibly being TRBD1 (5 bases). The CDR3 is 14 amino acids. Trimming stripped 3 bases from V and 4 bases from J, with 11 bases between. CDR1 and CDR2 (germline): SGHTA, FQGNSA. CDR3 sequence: CASSLVRGADTQYF. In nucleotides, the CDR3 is TGTGCCAGCAGCTTGGTAAGGGGTGCAGATACGCAGTATTTT.

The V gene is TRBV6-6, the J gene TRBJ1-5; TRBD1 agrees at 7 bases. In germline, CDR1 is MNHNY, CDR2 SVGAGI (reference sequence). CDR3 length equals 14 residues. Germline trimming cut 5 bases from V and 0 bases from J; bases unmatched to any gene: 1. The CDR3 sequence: CASSGQVSNQPQHF. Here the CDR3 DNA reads TGTGCCAGCAGTGGACAGGTTAGCAATCAGCCCCAGCATTTT.

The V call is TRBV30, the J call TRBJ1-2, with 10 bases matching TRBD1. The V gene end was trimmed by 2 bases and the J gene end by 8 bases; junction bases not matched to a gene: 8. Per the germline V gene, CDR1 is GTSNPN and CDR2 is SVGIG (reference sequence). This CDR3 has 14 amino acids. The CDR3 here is CAWSSGQGDRGYTF. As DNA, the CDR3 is TGTGCCTGGAGTTCTGGACAGGGGGACAGGGGCTACACCTTC.

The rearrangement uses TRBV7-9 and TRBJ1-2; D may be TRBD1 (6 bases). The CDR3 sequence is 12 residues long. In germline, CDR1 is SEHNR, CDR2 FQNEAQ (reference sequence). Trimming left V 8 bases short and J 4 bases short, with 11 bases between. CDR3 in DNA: TGTGCCAGCTGGCAGGGGAGCTATGGCTACACCTTC. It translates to CASWQGSYGYTF.

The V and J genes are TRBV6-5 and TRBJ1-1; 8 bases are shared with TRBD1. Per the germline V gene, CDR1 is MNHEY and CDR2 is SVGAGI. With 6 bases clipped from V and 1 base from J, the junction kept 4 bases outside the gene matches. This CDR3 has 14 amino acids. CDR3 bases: TGTGCCAGCAGCCTTGGACAGGGGAACACTGAAGCTTTCTTT. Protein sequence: CASSLGQGNTEAFF.

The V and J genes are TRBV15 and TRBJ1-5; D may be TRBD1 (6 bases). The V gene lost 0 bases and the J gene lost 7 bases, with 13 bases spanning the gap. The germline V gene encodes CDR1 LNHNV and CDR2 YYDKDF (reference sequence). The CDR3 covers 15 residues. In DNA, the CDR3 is TGTGCCACCAGCAGAGACGGCAGGGGTGGGCAGCCCCAGCATTTT. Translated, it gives CATSRDGRGGQPQHF.

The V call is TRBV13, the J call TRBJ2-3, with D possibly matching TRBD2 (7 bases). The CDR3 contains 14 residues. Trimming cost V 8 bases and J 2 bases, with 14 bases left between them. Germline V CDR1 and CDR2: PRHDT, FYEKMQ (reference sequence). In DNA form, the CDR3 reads TGTGCCAGCGATGAGGCGGGGGCCACAGATACGCAGTATTTT. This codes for CASDEAGATDTQYF.

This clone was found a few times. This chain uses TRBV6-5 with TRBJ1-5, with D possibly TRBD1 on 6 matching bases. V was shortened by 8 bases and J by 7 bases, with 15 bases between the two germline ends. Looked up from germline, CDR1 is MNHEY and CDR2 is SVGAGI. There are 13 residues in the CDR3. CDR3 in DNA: TGTGCCAGCGCCTACAGGGAGGGACAGCCCCAGCATTTT. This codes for CASAYREGQPQHF.

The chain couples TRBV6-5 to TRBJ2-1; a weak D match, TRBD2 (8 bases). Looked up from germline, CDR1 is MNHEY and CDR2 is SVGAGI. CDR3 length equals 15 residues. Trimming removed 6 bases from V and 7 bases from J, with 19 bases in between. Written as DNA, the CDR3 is TGTGCCAGCAGCCTAGGGGGCCCGGGGGGGAATGAGCAGTTCTTC. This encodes CASSLGGPGGNEQFF.